This T cell receptor (beta chain) is drawn from a study of shared clonotypes between healthy human individuals. CDR3 length: 17 residues. Trimming took 2 bases from V and 0 from J; bases not matched to a gene: 6. Germline V CDR1 and CDR2: SGDLS, YYNGEE. This clone has only a few counts. Assay used: immunoSEQ multiplex PCR; TCRdb lists only in-frame clones, some missing. The sample has around 700,000 clones; roughly 78% are singletons. Material for sequencing was memory CD4+ T cells sorted from blood. Specified subset: CD45RA-negative fraction. This chain uses TRBV9 with TRBJ2-2, with TRBD1 identical over 8 bases. The origin of this receptor is a young woman in good health. The CDR3 loop is CASSVRQGSANTGELFF. Here the CDR3 DNA reads TGTGCCAGCAGCGTCCGACAGGGGTCCGCGAACACCGGGGAGCTGTTTTTT.